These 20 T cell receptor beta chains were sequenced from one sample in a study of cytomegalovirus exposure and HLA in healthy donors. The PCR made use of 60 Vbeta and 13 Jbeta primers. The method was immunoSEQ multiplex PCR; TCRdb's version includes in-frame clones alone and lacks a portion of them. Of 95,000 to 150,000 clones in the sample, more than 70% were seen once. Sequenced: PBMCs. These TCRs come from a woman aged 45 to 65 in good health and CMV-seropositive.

The DNA of the CDR3 is TGTGCCAGTAATAGTGACAGGGGGGGGTTCGCTGAAGCTTTCTTT. This encodes CASNSDRGGFAEAFF. V gene TRBV19 combines with J gene TRBJ1-1, with 9 bases fitting TRBD1. CDR1 is LNHDA, CDR2 SQIVND, per germline (reference sequence). Germline trimming cut 7 bases from V and 6 bases from J; bases unmatched to any gene: 12. The CDR3 length is 15 residues.

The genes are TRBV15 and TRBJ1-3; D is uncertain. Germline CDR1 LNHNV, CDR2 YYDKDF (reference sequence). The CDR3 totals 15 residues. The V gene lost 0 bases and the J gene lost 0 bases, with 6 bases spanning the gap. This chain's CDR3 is CATSRDSGSGNTIYF. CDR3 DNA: TGTGCCACCAGCAGAGATTCCGGCTCTGGAAACACCATATATTTT.

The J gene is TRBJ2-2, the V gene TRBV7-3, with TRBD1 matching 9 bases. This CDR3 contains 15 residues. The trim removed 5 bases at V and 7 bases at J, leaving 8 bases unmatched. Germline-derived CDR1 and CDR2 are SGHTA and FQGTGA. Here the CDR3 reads CASSRGTGFIGELFF. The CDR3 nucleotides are TGTGCCAGCAGCCGCGGGACAGGGTTTATCGGGGAGCTGTTTTTT.

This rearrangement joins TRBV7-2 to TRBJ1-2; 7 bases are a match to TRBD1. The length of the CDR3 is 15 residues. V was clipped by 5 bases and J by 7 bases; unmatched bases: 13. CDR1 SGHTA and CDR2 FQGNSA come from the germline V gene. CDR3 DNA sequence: TGTGCCAGCAGCAGACCTCAGACTGACAGGGCTGGCTACACCTTC. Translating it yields CASSRPQTDRAGYTF.

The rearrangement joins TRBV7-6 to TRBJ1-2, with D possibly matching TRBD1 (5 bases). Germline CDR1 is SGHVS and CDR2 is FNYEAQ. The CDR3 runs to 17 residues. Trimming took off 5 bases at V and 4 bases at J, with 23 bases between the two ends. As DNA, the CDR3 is TGTGCCAGCAGCCGTCTTGCGCAGGGTTTGATCGGCTATGGCTACACCTTC. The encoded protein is CASSRLAQGLIGYGYTF. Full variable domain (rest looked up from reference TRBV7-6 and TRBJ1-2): GAGVSQSPRYKVTKRGQDVALRCDPISGHVSLYWYRQALGQGPEFLTYFNYEAQQDKSGLPNDRFSAERPEGSISTLTIQRTEQRDSAMYRCASSRLAQGLIGYGYTFGSGTRLTVV.

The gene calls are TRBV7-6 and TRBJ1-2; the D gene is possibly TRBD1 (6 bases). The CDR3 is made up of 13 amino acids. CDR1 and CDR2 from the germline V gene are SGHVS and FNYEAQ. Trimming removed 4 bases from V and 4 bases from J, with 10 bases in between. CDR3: CASSSDSFYGYTF. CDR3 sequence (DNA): TGTGCCAGCAGCTCGGACAGCTTCTATGGCTACACCTTC.

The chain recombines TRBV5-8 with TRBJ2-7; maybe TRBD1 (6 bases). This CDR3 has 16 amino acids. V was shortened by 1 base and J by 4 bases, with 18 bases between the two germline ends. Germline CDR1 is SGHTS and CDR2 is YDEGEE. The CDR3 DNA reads TGTGCCAGCAGCTTGTATGGCTGGGACACGGGATACGAGCAGTACTTC. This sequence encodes CASSLYGWDTGYEQYF. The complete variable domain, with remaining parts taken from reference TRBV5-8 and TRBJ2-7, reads EAGVTQSPTHLIKTRGQQATLRCSPISGHTSVYWYQQALGLGLQFLLWYDEGEERNRGNFPPRFSGRQFPNYSSELNVNALELEDSALYLCASSLYGWDTGYEQYFGPGTRLTVT.

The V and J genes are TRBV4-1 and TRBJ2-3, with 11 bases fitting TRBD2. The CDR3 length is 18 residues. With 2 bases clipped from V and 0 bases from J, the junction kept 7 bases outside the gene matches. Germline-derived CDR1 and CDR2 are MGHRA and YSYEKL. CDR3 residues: CASSQLPGTSGSTDTQYF. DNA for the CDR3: TGCGCCAGCAGCCAACTCCCCGGGACTAGCGGAAGCACAGATACGCAGTATTTT.

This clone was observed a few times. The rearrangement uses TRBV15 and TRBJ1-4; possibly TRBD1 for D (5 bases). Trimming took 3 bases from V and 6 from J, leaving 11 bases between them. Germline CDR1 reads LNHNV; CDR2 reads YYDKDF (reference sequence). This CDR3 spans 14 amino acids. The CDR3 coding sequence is TGTGCCACCAGCAGGGACATCCGGGATGAAAAACTGTTTTTT. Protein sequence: CATSRDIRDEKLFF.

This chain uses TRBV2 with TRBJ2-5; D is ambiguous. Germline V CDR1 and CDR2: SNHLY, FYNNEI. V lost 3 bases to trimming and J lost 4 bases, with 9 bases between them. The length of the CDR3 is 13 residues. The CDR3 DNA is TGTGCCAGCAGTGATCCTAGGATAGAGACCCAGTACTTC. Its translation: CASSDPRIETQYF.

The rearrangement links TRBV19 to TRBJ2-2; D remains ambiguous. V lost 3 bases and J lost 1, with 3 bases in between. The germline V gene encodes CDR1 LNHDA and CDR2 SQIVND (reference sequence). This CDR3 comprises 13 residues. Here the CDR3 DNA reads TGTGCCAGTAGTATGAGGAACACCGGGGAGCTGTTTTTT. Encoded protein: CASSMRNTGELFF.

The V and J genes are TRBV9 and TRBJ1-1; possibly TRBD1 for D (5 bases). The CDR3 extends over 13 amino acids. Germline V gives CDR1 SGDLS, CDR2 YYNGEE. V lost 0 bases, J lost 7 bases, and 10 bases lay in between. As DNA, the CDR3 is TGTGCCAGCAGCGTAGGCGGGGGGAGTGAAGCTTTCTTT. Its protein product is CASSVGGGSEAFF.

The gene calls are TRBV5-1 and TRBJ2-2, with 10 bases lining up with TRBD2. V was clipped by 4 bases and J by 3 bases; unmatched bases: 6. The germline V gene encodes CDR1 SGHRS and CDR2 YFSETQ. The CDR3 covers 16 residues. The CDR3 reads CASSPEAGGDTGELFF. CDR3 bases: TGCGCCAGCAGCCCTGAAGCGGGAGGGGACACCGGGGAGCTGTTTTTT.

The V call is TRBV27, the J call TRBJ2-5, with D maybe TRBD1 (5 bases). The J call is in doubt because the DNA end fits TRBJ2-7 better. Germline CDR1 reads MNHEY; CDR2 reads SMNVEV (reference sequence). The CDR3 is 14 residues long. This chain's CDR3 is CASSLSETAYEQYF. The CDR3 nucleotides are TGTGCCAGCAGTTTATCGGAGACAGCGTACGAGCAGTACTTC.

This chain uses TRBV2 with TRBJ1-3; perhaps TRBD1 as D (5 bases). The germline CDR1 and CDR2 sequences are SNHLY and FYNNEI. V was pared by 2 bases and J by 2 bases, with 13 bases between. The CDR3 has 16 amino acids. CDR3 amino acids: CASSESGAGPGNTIYF. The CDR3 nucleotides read TGTGCCAGCAGTGAATCTGGGGCCGGACCTGGAAACACCATATATTTT.

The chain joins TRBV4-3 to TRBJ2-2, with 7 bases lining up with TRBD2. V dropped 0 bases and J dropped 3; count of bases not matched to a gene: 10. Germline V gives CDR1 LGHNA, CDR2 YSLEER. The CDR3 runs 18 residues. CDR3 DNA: TGCGCCAGCAGCCAAGAGGGCCGAGGGAGGGAGGACACCGGGGAGCTGTTTTTT. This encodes CASSQEGRGREDTGELFF.

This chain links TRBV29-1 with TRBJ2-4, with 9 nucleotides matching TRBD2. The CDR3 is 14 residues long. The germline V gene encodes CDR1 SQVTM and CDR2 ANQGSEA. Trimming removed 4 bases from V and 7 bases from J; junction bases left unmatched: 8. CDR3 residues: CSVAGSGRLNIQYF. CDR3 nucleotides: TGCAGCGTTGCGGGTAGCGGGAGATTGAACATTCAGTACTTC.

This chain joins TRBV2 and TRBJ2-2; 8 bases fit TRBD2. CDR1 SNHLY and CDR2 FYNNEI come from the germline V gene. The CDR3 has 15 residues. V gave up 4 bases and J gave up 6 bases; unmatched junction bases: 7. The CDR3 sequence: CASSAAGGRPGELFF. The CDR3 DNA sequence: TGTGCCAGCAGTGCTGCGGGAGGCAGGCCCGGGGAGCTGTTTTTT.

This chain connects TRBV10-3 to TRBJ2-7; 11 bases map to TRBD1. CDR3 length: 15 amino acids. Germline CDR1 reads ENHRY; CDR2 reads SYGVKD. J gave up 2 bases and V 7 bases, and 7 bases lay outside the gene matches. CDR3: CAINSGQGAPYEQYF. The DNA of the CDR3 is TGTGCCATCAACAGCGGACAGGGGGCGCCCTACGAGCAGTACTTC.

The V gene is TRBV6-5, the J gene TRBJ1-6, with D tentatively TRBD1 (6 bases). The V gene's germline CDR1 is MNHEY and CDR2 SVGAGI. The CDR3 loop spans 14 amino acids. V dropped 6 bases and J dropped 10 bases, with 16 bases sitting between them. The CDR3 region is CASRLGGLGSPLHF. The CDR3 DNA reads TGTGCCAGCAGACTAGGGGGTCTGGGATCACCCCTCCACTTT.